This T cell receptor (beta chain) derives from a study of T-cell memory formation after mild COVID-19. Notes on the study in general: Later expanders leaned toward CD4+, whereas clones contracting from day 15 to 85 were balanced CD4/CD8.

As regards this clonotype: Its specificity is unknown.

Libraries for TCRalpha and TCRbeta carried sample barcodes and unique molecular identifiers via 5'RACE. TCRdb reanalysed the 5' RACE reads using MiXCR and keeps one entry per CDR3 protein. The profile covers more than 250,000 distinct CDR3 sequences, with approximately 15% appearing a single time and 20% to 25% taken by the ten largest. With 6 bases clipped from V and 7 bases from J, the junction kept 9 bases outside the gene matches. This CDR3 comprises 14 residues. CDR1 is DFQATT, CDR2 SNEGSKA, per germline (reference sequence). This clonotype was sampled from a young man who had mild COVID-19 (a few samples of this study predate the infection). Cell type and time point are not known. The chain links TRBV20-1 to TRBJ2-2; 9 bases are a match to TRBD1. Material: PBMCs or a T cell subset sorted from them (not recorded which). The CDR3, as DNA: TGCAGTGCCTCCAGGACAGGGGATGGCGGGGAGCTGTTTTTT. It translates to CSASRTGDGGELFF.